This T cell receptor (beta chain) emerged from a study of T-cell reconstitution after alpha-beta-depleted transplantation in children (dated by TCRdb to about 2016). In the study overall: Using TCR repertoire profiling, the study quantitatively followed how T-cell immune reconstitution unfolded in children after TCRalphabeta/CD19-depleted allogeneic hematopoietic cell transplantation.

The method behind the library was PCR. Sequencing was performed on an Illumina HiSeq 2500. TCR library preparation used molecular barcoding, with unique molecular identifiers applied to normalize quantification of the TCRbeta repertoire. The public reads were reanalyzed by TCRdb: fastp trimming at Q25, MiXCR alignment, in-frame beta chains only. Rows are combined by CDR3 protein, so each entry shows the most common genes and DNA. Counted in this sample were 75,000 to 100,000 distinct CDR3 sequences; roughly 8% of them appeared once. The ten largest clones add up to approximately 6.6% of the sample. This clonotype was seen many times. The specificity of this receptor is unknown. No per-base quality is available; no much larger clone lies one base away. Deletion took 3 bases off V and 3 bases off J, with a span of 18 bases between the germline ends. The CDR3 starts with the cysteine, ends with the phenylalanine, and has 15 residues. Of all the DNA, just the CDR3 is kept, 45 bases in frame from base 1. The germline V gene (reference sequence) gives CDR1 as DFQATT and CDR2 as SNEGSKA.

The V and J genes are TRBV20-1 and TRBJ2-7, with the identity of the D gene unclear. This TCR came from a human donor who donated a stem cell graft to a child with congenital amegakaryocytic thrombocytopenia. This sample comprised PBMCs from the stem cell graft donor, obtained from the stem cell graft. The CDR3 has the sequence CSARATSSFIYEQYF. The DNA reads TGCAGTGCTAGGGCGACCTCATCCTTTATCTACGAGCAGTACTTC.